A single sample gave rise to the 6 T cell receptor beta chains below, sequenced in a study of T cells in women clearing cervical HPV infection. Some clones are missing from TCRdb's copy, which holds only in-frame ones; the method was immunoSEQ multiplex PCR. This listing includes some 20,000 clones. The material sequenced was blood buffy coat. The receptors were gathered from a woman aged 18 to 75 with a cervical HPV16 infection that either progressed to CIN3+ or cleared (not recorded which).

On this clone: The read is 3 residues too short to cover the CDR3 end, so that end is filled in from the germline J gene. This chain uses TRBV19 with TRBJ2-7; a possible D gene is TRBD2 (5 bases). The CDR3 spans 15 residues. The V gene lost 2 bases and the J gene lost 3 bases, with 14 bases spanning the gap. Germline V gene sequence: CDR1 LNHDA, CDR2 SQIVND (reference sequence). The CDR3 sequence is CASSIQAGRVYEQYF. CDR3 DNA (partial): TGTGCCAGTAGTATACAGGCGGGCCGAGTCTACGAG.

About this clone itself: The sequence runs out 3 residues before the end of the CDR3; the remainder is reconstructed from the germline J gene. The J gene is TRBJ2-2, the V gene TRBV29-1; D call uncertain. There are 13 residues in the CDR3. Germline CDR1 SQVTM, CDR2 ANQGSEA. The sequenced part of the CDR3 DNA is TGCAGCGTTGATCGAGCAACTAATGAAAAG. The encoded protein is CSVDRATNEK. The whole CDR3 sequence reads CSVDRATNEKLFF.

In the case of this clone: Read data end 3 residues before the CDR3 end; the end is taken from the germline J gene. This chain connects TRBV5-1 to TRBJ1-6, with D uncertain. Trimming took off 1 base at V and 4 bases at J, with 9 bases between the two ends. The CDR3 has 15 amino acids. Germline CDR1 is SGHRS and CDR2 is YFSETQ. CDR3 sequence reads: CASSLSLQYNSPLHF. Incomplete CDR3 DNA: TGCGCCAGCAGCTTGTCACTCCAATATAATTCACCC.

Frequency places this clone as medium-sized. The observed sequence ends 3 residues before the CDR3 terminus, with the missing tail filled in from the germline J gene. The chain joins TRBV5-6 to TRBJ1-4; D not certain. The CDR3 runs 14 residues. Trimming shortened V by 2 bases and J by 2 bases, and 7 bases separated the two germline ends. Germline-derived CDR1 and CDR2 are SGHDT and YYEEEE. Partial CDR3 DNA: TGTGCCAGCAGCTTCAAACAGACTAATGAAAAA. Translation gives CASSFKQTNEK. The entire CDR3 is CASSFKQTNEKLFF.

Remarks on this clone: The sequence runs out 3 residues before the end of the CDR3; the remainder is reconstructed from the germline J gene. The rearrangement joins TRBV19 to TRBJ1-2; D is undetermined. In germline, CDR1 is LNHDA, CDR2 SQIVND (reference sequence). Trimming removed 1 base from V and 4 bases from J, with 13 bases in between. This CDR3 spans 15 amino acids. The CDR3 sequence: CASSIGSGLFYGYTF. The CDR3 DNA, read in part, is TGTGCCAGTAGTATAGGGTCCGGACTCTTCTATGGC.

Comments on this clone: The read finishes 3 residues shy of the CDR3 end, and the germline J gene is used to complete it. This rearrangement joins TRBV20-1 to TRBJ1-2; D might be TRBD1 (5 bases). CDR1 and CDR2 from the germline V gene are DFQATT and SNEGSKA (reference sequence). CDR3 length equals 15 residues. CDR3 DNA, as far as it was read: TGCAGTGGGGGGTGGGGAGCGGGAGAACAAGAGACC. This codes for CSGGWGAGEQET. The whole CDR3 sequence reads CSGGWGAGEQETYTF.